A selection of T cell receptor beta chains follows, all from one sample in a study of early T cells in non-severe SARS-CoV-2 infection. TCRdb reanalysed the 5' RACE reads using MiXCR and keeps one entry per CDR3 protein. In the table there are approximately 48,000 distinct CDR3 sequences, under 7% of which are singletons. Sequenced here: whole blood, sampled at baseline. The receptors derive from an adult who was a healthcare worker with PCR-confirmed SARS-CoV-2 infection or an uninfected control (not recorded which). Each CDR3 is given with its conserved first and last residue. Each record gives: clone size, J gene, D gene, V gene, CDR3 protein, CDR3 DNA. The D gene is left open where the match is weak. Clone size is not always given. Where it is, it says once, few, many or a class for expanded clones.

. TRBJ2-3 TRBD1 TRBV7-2 CASSFGTGADTQYF TGTGCCAGCAGCTTCGGGACAGGGGCAGATACGCAGTATTTT
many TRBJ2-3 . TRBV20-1 CSASQGESTDTQYF TGCAGTGCTAGCCAGGGAGAGAGCACAGATACGCAGTATTTT
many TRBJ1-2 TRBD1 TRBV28 CASSLQQGTGGASTF TGTGCCAGCAGCTTACAGCAGGGGACAGGGGGCGCATCCACCTTC
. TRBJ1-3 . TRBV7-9 CASSLAGSSGNTIYF TGTGCCAGCAGCTTAGCGGGCAGCTCTGGAAACACCATATATTTT
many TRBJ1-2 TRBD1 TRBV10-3 CAIGTGGYGYTF TGTGCCATCGGGACAGGGGGCTATGGCTACACCTTC
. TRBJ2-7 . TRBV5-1 CASSLASGVEQYF TGCGCCAGCAGCTTGGCCTCAGGGGTCGAGCAGTACTTC
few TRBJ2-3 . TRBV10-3 CAISEGIGLGTDTQYF TGTGCCATCAGTGAGGGAATTGGTTTGGGCACAGATACGCAGTATTTT
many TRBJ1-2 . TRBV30 CAWTHADYGYTF TGTGCCTGGACCCACGCCGACTATGGCTACACCTTC
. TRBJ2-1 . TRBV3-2 CASSSDGDNEQFF TGTGCCAGCAGCTCCGACGGAGACAATGAGCAGTTCTTC
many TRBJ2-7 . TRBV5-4 CASSLGQLYEQYF TGTGCCAGCAGCTTGGGACAGCTGTACGAGCAGTACTTC
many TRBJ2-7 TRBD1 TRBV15 CATSSPWDSPTYEQYF TGTGCCACCAGCAGCCCCTGGGACAGCCCTACCTACGAGCAGTACTTC
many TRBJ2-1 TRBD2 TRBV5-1 CASSLVLAGQDEQFF TGCGCCAGCAGCTTAGTACTAGCGGGCCAGGATGAGCAGTTCTTC
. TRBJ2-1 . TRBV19 CASSSQRSSYNEQFF TGTGCCAGTAGTTCTCAGCGGAGCTCCTACAATGAGCAGTTCTTC
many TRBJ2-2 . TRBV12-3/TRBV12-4 CASSSHPLGPNTGELFF TGTGCCAGCAGTTCCCACCCTTTGGGGCCGAACACCGGGGAGCTGTTTTTT
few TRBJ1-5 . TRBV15 CATSRDRGRPQHF TGTGCCACCAGCAGAGATCGGGGGAGGCCCCAGCATTTT